Included here is one TCR beta chain sequence, with context. The data belong to a study of control samples from healthy donors and cancer patients. The data were produced by immunoSEQ multiplex PCR, yet TCRdb's version contains in-frame clones alone and is incomplete. Of 100,000 to 150,000 clones in the sample, about nine tenths were seen once. The CDR3 covers 17 residues. The germline V gene encodes CDR1 SEHNR and CDR2 FQNEAQ (reference sequence). Unmatched junction bases numbered 14, after V lost 5 bases and J lost 10 bases. Material: blood. The sequence derives from a man aged 18 to 30 in good health. The chain couples TRBV7-9 to TRBJ1-6, with 10 bases fitting TRBD1. CDR3 bases: TGTGCCAGCAGCCCTCCCCTTACCGGGACAGGGGTCTCACCCCTCCACTTT. This encodes CASSPPLTGTGVSPLHF.